Presented here are 23 T cell receptor beta chains from one specimen sequenced in a study of blood T cells in healthy people across ages. A sample-barcoded 5' primer and a J-beta primer mix were used in a second PCR of roughly 7 to 12 cycles. TCRdb re-called the 5' RACE reads through MiXCR, storing one row per CDR3 protein. Of about 1,500,000 distinct CDR3 sequences listed, around two fifths were seen once; the top ten hold roughly 7.9%. Material for sequencing was blood. These receptors were taken from a woman between 18 and 29 years old in good health.

To note about this clonotype: One end of the junction fails to match germline, which may point to a read error. This chain joins TRBV20-1 and TRBJ1-5; possibly TRBD1 for D (5 bases). The germline V gene encodes CDR1 DFQATT and CDR2 SNEGSKA (reference sequence). This CDR3 region has 14 residues. The CDR3 bases are TGCAGTGCTAGAGGCAGGGAATTCAATCATCCCCAGCATTTT. Its translation: CSARGREFNHPQHF.

This clonotype was observed a few times. The rearrangement uses TRBV13 and TRBJ1-2, with D hard to call. Looked up from germline, CDR1 is PRHDT and CDR2 is FYEKMQ (reference sequence). The CDR3 consists of 14 residues. Deletions cut 4 bases from V and 1 base from J, with 10 bases between. The CDR3 sequence is CASSSGNLNYGYTF. The CDR3 DNA is TGTGCCAGCAGCTCTGGGAATCTTAACTATGGCTACACCTTC.

The CDR3 reads CASSLASAGGSYEQYF. The CDR3 nucleotides read TGTGCCAGCAGCTTGGCCTCCGCGGGAGGGTCCTACGAGCAGTACTTC. The chain couples TRBV5-6 to TRBJ2-5, with 9 bases that match TRBD2. The end of the DNA is better explained by TRBJ2-7, so the J call may be wrong. There are 16 residues in the CDR3. Germline V gene data show CDR1 as SGHDT and CDR2 as YYEEEE.

The chain recombines TRBV6-6 with TRBJ2-7; unclear D gene. Germline CDR1 and CDR2: MNHNY and SVGAGI (reference sequence). V lost 6 bases and J lost 0, with 12 bases in between. The CDR3 length is 14 residues. In DNA, the CDR3 is TGTGCCAGCAGGGACGACTCGAGCTCCTACGAGCAGTACTTC. This translates into CASRDDSSSYEQYF.

The chain recombines TRBV12-3 or TRBV12-4 with TRBJ2-1, with 11 bases identical to TRBD2. CDR3 size: 15 residues. The ends lost 6 bases at V and 7 bases at J; junction bases unmatched: 8. The CDR3 region has the DNA TGTGCCAGCAGCCCGACTAGCGGGGAAGAGAATGAGCAGTTCTTC. Translation: CASSPTSGEENEQFF.

The chain joins TRBV7-9 to TRBJ1-2, with D maybe TRBD1 (5 bases). The ends were cut back, 6 bases at V and 3 bases at J, with 11 bases in the middle. The CDR3 runs 13 residues. The germline gives CDR1 SEHNR, CDR2 FQNEAQ (reference sequence). CDR3 sequence reads: CASSSGPDYGYTF. CDR3 bases: TGTGCCAGCAGTTCGGGGCCCGACTATGGCTACACCTTC. The complete variable domain, with remaining parts taken from reference TRBV7-9 and TRBJ1-2, reads DTGVSQNPRHKITKRGQNVTFRCDPISEHNRLYWYRQTLGQGPEFLTYFQNEAQLEKSRLLSDRFSAERPKGSFSTLEIQRTEQGDSAMYLCASSSGPDYGYTFGSGTRLTVV.

The chain recombines TRBV9 with TRBJ1-5; D is unclear. Per germline, CDR1 SGDLS and CDR2 YYNGEE. The V end was cut by 0 bases, the J end by 0 bases, with 7 bases between. The CDR3 contains 15 residues. In DNA form, the CDR3 reads TGTGCCAGCAGCGTAGCTTGGGGTAGCAATCAGCCCCAGCATTTT. It encodes CASSVAWGSNQPQHF.

This chain connects TRBV5-1 to TRBJ1-1; D uncertain. V lost 3 bases and J lost 1, with 10 bases in between. The CDR3 has 14 amino acids. Germline V CDR1 and CDR2: SGHRS, YFSETQ. CDR3 DNA sequence: TGCGCCAGCAGCTACGCCACGGAGAACACTGAAGCTTTCTTT. This encodes CASSYATENTEAFF. Combining the CDR3 with reference TRBV5-1 and TRBJ1-1 gives the whole variable domain KAGVTQTPRYLIKTRGQQVTLSCSPISGHRSVSWYQQTPGQGLQFLFEYFSETQRNKGNFPGRFSGRQFSNSRSEMNVSTLELGDSALYLCASSYATENTEAFFGQGTRLTVV.

This clonotype has more than one count but fewer than ten. This chain connects TRBV29-1 to TRBJ2-7; 12 nucleotides agree with TRBD1. Germline V gives CDR1 SQVTM, CDR2 ANQGSEA. The trim removed 4 bases at V and 3 bases at J, leaving 13 bases unmatched. The length of the CDR3 is 17 residues. For the CDR3, the DNA is TGCAGCGTTGGGCGGGGACAGGGGGCTCTAACTTTCTACGAGCAGTACTTC. It yields the protein CSVGRGQGALTFYEQYF.

The rearrangement links TRBV3-1 to TRBJ1-5, with a tentative D call TRBD1 (5 bases). Trimming took off 3 bases at V and 0 bases at J, with 15 bases between the two ends. This CDR3 contains 17 residues. Germline CDR1 LGHDT, CDR2 YNNKEL (reference sequence). CDR3 coding DNA: TGTGCCAGCAGCCAGGGGAGGGGAGACTATAGCAATCAGCCCCAGCATTTT. It yields the protein CASSQGRGDYSNQPQHF.

This chain connects TRBV3-1 to TRBJ2-3; 8 bases line up with TRBD1. Germline V CDR1 and CDR2: LGHDT, YNNKEL (reference sequence). The CDR3 is 13 amino acids. V lost 4 bases and J lost 6; bases outside the gene matches: 3. The CDR3, as DNA: TGTGCCAGCAGCCCACAGGGGGTCGATACGCAGTATTTT. Translation: CASSPQGVDTQYF.

This clonotype was observed a handful of times. J is TRBJ1-1 and V is TRBV20-1; possibly TRBD1 for D (6 bases). Germline CDR1 and CDR2: DFQATT and SNEGSKA (reference sequence). V dropped 1 base and J dropped 0 bases, with 12 bases sitting between them. The CDR3 loop spans 15 amino acids. CDR3 amino acids: CSARVSTGMNTEAFF. DNA for the CDR3: TGCAGTGCTAGAGTCTCGACAGGCATGAACACTGAAGCTTTCTTT.

This sequence joins TRBV5-6 and TRBJ1-1; no clear D. The V end was cut by 5 bases, the J end by 2 bases, with 10 bases between. CDR3 length: 13 amino acids. Germline V gives CDR1 SGHDT, CDR2 YYEEEE. The CDR3: CASSGEANTEAFF. The CDR3 DNA sequence: TGTGCCAGCAGTGGAGAGGCTAACACTGAAGCTTTCTTT.

This clonotype was detected a few times. The V gene is TRBV3-1, the J gene TRBJ2-2; 10 bases match TRBD1. J was trimmed by 6 bases and V by 5 bases; bases with no gene match: 3. Germline values: CDR1 LGHDT, CDR2 YNNKEL (reference sequence). The CDR3 runs to 14 residues. For the CDR3, the DNA is TGTGCCAGCAGCTGGACAGGGGGATCCGGGGAGCTGTTTTTT. It encodes CASSWTGGSGELFF.

This clonotype came up many times. The genes are TRBV4-1 and TRBJ2-3; 9 bases are a match to TRBD2. The CDR3 is 16 residues long. The trim removed 0 bases at V and 4 bases at J, leaving 5 bases unmatched. CDR1 and CDR2 (germline): MGHRA, YSYEKL. In nucleotides, the CDR3 is TGCGCCAGCAGCCAAGATAGCGGGAGTACTGCAGATACGCAGTATTTT. Translating gives CASSQDSGSTADTQYF.

CDR3 in DNA: TGTGCCAGCAAAAGGTATTCCCACGAGCAGTACTTC. Translation gives CASKRYSHEQYF. The gene calls are TRBV6-5 and TRBJ2-1, with D uncertain. The DNA end lines up better with TRBJ2-7; the J call may be wrong. The CDR3 is 12 amino acids. CDR1 is MNHEY, CDR2 SVGAGI, per germline.

The chain couples TRBV20-1 to TRBJ2-4; 8 nucleotides agree with TRBD2. The CDR3 consists of 13 residues. V lost 3 bases, J lost 6 bases, and 4 bases stayed unmatched. Germline CDR1 DFQATT, CDR2 SNEGSKA (reference sequence). As DNA, the CDR3 is TGCAGTGCTAGCGGGAGGGCCGGAAACATTCAGTACTTC. It yields the protein CSASGRAGNIQYF.

This clonotype was observed a handful of times. This chain uses TRBV29-1 with TRBJ2-1, with TRBD1 identical over 7 bases. Trimming at V came to 2 bases and at J to 5 bases, leaving 9 bases not matched to a gene. CDR3 length: 15 amino acids. Germline CDR1 SQVTM, CDR2 ANQGSEA. For the CDR3, the DNA is TGCAGCGTTGAATCCCTGGGACAGCGTCACAATGAGCAGTTCTTC. This sequence encodes CSVESLGQRHNEQFF.

The sample holds many counts of this clonotype. This rearrangement joins TRBV12-3 or TRBV12-4 to TRBJ2-6; D gene ambiguous. CDR3 length: 15 amino acids. V was pared by 4 bases and J by 0 bases, with 7 bases between. CDR3 amino acids: CASSSPGSGANVLTF. For the CDR3, the DNA is TGTGCCAGCAGTTCCCCTGGCTCTGGGGCCAACGTCCTGACTTTC.

In its sample, this clonotype was seen a few times. This chain connects TRBV20-1 to TRBJ2-1; possibly TRBD1 or TRBD2 for D (5 bases each). CDR3 length equals 12 residues. With 1 base removed from V and 13 bases from J, the gap between germline ends came to 14 bases. The germline gives CDR1 DFQATT, CDR2 SNEGSKA (reference sequence). CDR3 residues: CSARVFGTNQFF. In DNA form, the CDR3 reads TGCAGTGCTAGAGTCTTTGGGACCAATCAGTTCTTC.

The chain links TRBV29-1 to TRBJ2-7, with a possible D match to TRBD1 (5 bases). Germline CDR1 is SQVTM and CDR2 is ANQGSEA. The CDR3 is 13 residues long. Trimming stripped 6 bases from V and 9 bases from J, with 21 bases between. This CDR3 is CSVAREQIGRQYF. The DNA for the CDR3 is TGCAGCGTGGCCAGGGAACAGATCGGGCGGCAGTACTTC.

Concerning this clonotype: This may arise from a read error, as a much more abundant clone is one base away. V and J are TRBV29-1 and TRBJ2-7; D not resolved. The V end was cut by 7 bases, the J end by 5 bases, with 27 bases between. Germline assignment: CDR1 SQVTM and CDR2 ANQGSEA. The CDR3 sequence is 16 residues long. The CDR3 loop reads CSAIEPPRPPRDEQYF. The CDR3, as DNA: TGCAGCGCTATAGAGCCACCGCGCCCCCCGAGAGACGAGCAGTACTTC.

The chain is built from TRBV6-5 and TRBJ2-7; D unresolved. The CDR3 spans 13 residues. Germline V gene lookup returns CDR1 MNHEY and CDR2 SVGAGI. Trimming stripped 3 bases from V and 5 bases from J, with 11 bases between. This chain's CDR3 is CASSYSNKDEQYF. CDR3 nucleotide sequence: TGTGCCAGCAGTTATTCCAACAAGGACGAGCAGTACTTC.